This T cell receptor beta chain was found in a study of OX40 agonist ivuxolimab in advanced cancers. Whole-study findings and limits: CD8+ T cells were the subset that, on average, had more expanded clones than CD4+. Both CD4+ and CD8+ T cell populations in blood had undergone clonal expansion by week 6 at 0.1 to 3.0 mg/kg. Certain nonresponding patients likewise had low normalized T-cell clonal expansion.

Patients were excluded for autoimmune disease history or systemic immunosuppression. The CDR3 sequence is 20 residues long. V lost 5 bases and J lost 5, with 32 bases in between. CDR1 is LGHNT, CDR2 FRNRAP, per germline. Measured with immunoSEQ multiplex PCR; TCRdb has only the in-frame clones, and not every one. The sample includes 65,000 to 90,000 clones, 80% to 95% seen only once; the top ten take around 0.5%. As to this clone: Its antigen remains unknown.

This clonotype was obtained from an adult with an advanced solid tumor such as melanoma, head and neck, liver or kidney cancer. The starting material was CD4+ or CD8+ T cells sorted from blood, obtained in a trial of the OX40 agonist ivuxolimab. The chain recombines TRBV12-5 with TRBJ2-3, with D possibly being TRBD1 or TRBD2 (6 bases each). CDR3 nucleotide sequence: TGTGCTAGTGGTCTCCAACAAATTTGGGGGGCCCCTAGCGCGGGAGATACGCAGTATTTT. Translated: CASGLQQIWGAPSAGDTQYF.